This TCR beta chain was sequenced in a study of radiation and T cells in renal cell carcinoma. The V gene lost 3 bases and the J gene lost 5 bases, with 30 bases spanning the gap. The germline gives CDR1 LGHNA, CDR2 YNFKEQ. The CDR3 extends over 20 amino acids. Time point defined: blood 4 weeks post-SBRT, at nephrectomy. Treatment meaning: 15 Gy SBRT to primary tumor, nephrectomy 4 weeks later. Nephrectomy followed 15 Gy stereotactic body radiation by 4 weeks. Sequenced by immunoSEQ multiplex PCR; TCRdb stores in-frame clones only, minus some. The data show about 170,000 clones, approximately 90% seen once.

The TCR sequence derives from a woman aged 50 to 60 with renal cell carcinoma. The chain has TRBV4-2 and TRBJ2-3; weak D call: TRBD1 (7 bases). The sample was blood, taken from a patient whose treatment included radiotherapy and nephrectomy. The CDR3 spells CASSHDDSGWWQGGLDTQYF. DNA for the CDR3: TGTGCCAGCAGCCACGACGATTCGGGGTGGTGGCAGGGGGGATTAGATACGCAGTATTTT.